The 17 T cell receptor beta chains below were found in one sample sequenced in a study of T cell responses to AZD1222 COVID-19 vaccine. TCRdb's copy holds only in-frame clones and misses some; the assay was immunoSEQ multiplex PCR. The sample lists tens of thousands of clones, about 88% occurring once. The material sequenced was peripheral blood, taken on day 0 of AZD1222 vaccination. The receptors originated from an adult in good health.

V usage is TRBV11-2 and J usage is TRBJ2-7; 13 nucleotides match TRBD2. Germline V gene sequence: CDR1 SGHAT, CDR2 FQNNGV. Trimming at V came to 5 bases and at J to 5 bases, leaving 6 bases not matched to a gene. CDR3 length: 15 residues. The CDR3 spells CASSPRLAGGDEQYF. CDR3 coding DNA: TGTGCCAGCAGCCCAAGACTAGCGGGAGGCGACGAGCAGTACTTC. The variable domain in full, with the rest retrieved from reference TRBV11-2 and TRBJ2-7, is EAGVAQSPRYKIIEKRQSVAFWCNPISGHATLYWYQQILGQGPKLLIQFQNNGVVDDSQLPKDRFSAERLKGVDSTLKIQPAKLEDSAVYLCASSPRLAGGDEQYFGPGTRLTVT.

This chain joins TRBV19 and TRBJ1-2; D ambiguous. Trimming left V 6 bases short and J 1 base short, with 9 bases between. The CDR3 has 13 residues. Per the germline V gene, CDR1 is LNHDA and CDR2 is SQIVND (reference sequence). Here the CDR3 DNA reads TGTGCCAGTAGGCAAAGGGATAACTATGGCTACACCTTC. Amino acids: CASRQRDNYGYTF.

The chain recombines TRBV18 with TRBJ2-7, with TRBD1 matching 7 bases. Germline V CDR1 and CDR2: KGHSH, LQKENI. The CDR3 has 13 amino acids. Trimming at V came to 6 bases and at J to 5 bases, leaving 7 bases not matched to a gene. The CDR3 nucleotides are TGTGCCAGCTCGCCCGGACAGGCCAACGAGCAGTACTTC. It encodes CASSPGQANEQYF.

The gene calls are TRBV19 and TRBJ1-4; possibly TRBD1 for D (6 bases). The germline V and J ends were trimmed by 11 bases and 7 bases, with 14 bases remaining between them. In germline, CDR1 is LNHDA, CDR2 SQIVND (reference sequence). The CDR3 has 12 residues. The CDR3 DNA reads TGTGCCTCTCGGCAAGGGGGTGAAAAACTGTTTTTT. Translated: CASRQGGEKLFF. The entire variable domain, with the rest obtained from reference TRBV19 and TRBJ1-4, is as follows: DGGITQSPKYLFRKEGQNVTLSCEQNLNHDAMYWYRQDPGQGLRLIYYSQIVNDFQKGDIAEGYSVSREKKESFPLTVTSAQKNPTAFYLCASRQGGEKLFFGSGTQLSVL.

The genes are TRBV5-1 and TRBJ2-5; 10 positions match TRBD1. Germline CDR1 and CDR2: SGHRS and YFSETQ. V trimming: 0 bases; J trimming: 2 bases; junction bases outside the gene matches: 1. The CDR3 runs to 15 residues. The CDR3 loop is CASSLGDRGQETQYF. The CDR3 DNA follows: TGCGCCAGCAGCTTGGGGGACAGGGGTCAAGAGACCCAGTACTTC.

The CDR3 protein is CASSYAGVPYEQYF. The CDR3 DNA follows: TGTGCCAGCAGTTACGCAGGGGTCCCCTACGAGCAGTACTTC. V is TRBV6-5 and J is TRBJ2-7; TRBD1 might be the D (6 bases). V lost 2 bases and J 2 bases, leaving 10 bases between the germline ends. CDR1 and CDR2 from the germline V gene are MNHEY and SVGAGI. The length of the CDR3 is 14 residues.

The rearrangement joins TRBV2 to TRBJ1-5; TRBD1 matches 7 bases. CDR3 length equals 15 residues. Germline values: CDR1 SNHLY, CDR2 FYNNEI. The trim removed 7 bases at V and 1 base at J, leaving 7 bases unmatched. CDR3 nucleotides: TGTGCCAGCACTATTTCCAGGGGGAGCAATCAGCCCCAGCATTTT. Translated, it gives CASTISRGSNQPQHF.

The V and J genes are TRBV11-2 and TRBJ2-7; TRBD2 matches at 11 bases. V shed 4 bases and J 2 bases; nucleotides not matched to a gene: 7. This CDR3 contains 16 residues. Germline lookup yields CDR1 SGHAT and CDR2 FQNNGV. The DNA for the CDR3 is TGTGCCAGCAGCTCCGCAAAACTAGCGGGGGCCTACGAGCAGTACTTC. Translating gives CASSSAKLAGAYEQYF.

The rearrangement links TRBV15 to TRBJ1-3; D gene ambiguous. This CDR3 comprises 16 residues. CDR1 is LNHNV, CDR2 YYDKDF, per germline (reference sequence). V was clipped by 1 base and J by 3 bases, with 13 bases between them. The CDR3 region has the DNA TGTGCCACCAGCAGAGCTGGAGGTCTTGTTGGAAACACCATATATTTT. It specifies CATSRAGGLVGNTIYF. Combining the CDR3 with reference TRBV15 and TRBJ1-3 gives the whole variable domain DAMVIQNPRYQVTQFGKPVTLSCSQTLNHNVMYWYQQKSSQAPKLLFHYYDKDFNNEADTPDNFQSRRPNTSFCFLDIRSPGLGDTAMYLCATSRAGGLVGNTIYFGEGSWLTVV.

The J gene is TRBJ1-3, the V gene TRBV9; 10 nucleotides agree with TRBD1. CDR3 length: 15 residues. The junction had 4 bases not matched to a gene; V was cut back by 4 bases and J by 3 bases. The germline CDR1 and CDR2 sequences are SGDLS and YYNGEE. CDR3 protein: CASSTRDRGGNTIYF. DNA for the CDR3: TGTGCCAGCAGCACCCGGGACAGGGGTGGAAACACCATATATTTT. Looking up the rest from reference TRBV9 and TRBJ1-3 gives the full variable domain: DSGVTQTPKHLITATGQRVTLRCSPRSGDLSVYWYQQSLDQGLQFLIQYYNGEERAKGNILERFSAQQFPDLHSELNLSSLELGDSALYFCASSTRDRGGNTIYFGEGSWLTVV.

CDR3 residues: CASSPGTSGLEQYF. The CDR3, as DNA: TGTGCCAGCAGTCCCGGGACTAGCGGGCTAGAGCAGTACTTC. This chain links TRBV28 with TRBJ2-7, with 12 bases identical to TRBD2. This CDR3 region has 14 residues. CDR1 and CDR2 (germline): MDHEN, SYDVKM. Trimming at V came to 5 bases and at J to 7 bases, leaving 6 bases not matched to a gene.

The chain has TRBV7-2 and TRBJ1-2; D is uncertain. CDR1 is SGHTA, CDR2 FQGNSA, per germline. V was trimmed by 5 bases and J by 6 bases, leaving 13 bases between them. The CDR3 is 13 residues long. The CDR3 nucleotides read TGTGCCAGCAGCCCACAAGCCGGCGATGGCTACACCTTC. This gives the protein CASSPQAGDGYTF.

This clone was counted only a few times. The J gene is TRBJ2-7, the V gene TRBV19; possibly TRBD1 for D (6 bases). V was shortened by 6 bases and J by 5 bases, with 20 bases between the two germline ends. This CDR3 spans 15 amino acids. Germline CDR1 and CDR2: LNHDA and SQIVND (reference sequence). The CDR3 loop reads CASRTGPGLRDEQYF. The CDR3 DNA is TGTGCCAGTAGAACAGGGCCTGGCCTTAGGGACGAGCAGTACTTC.

The V and J genes are TRBV4-1 and TRBJ2-2, with 13 bases identical to TRBD2. This CDR3 is built from 17 residues. With 1 base clipped from V and 8 bases from J, the junction kept 7 bases outside the gene matches. CDR1 is MGHRA, CDR2 YSYEKL, per germline. The CDR3: CASSQGGTSGRAGELFF. In nucleotides, the CDR3 is TGCGCCAGCAGCCAAGGTGGAACTAGCGGGAGGGCGGGGGAGCTGTTTTTT.

This clone was detected once. The rearrangement uses TRBV25-1 and TRBJ1-1; weak D call: TRBD1 (5 bases). Per the germline V gene, CDR1 is MGHDK and CDR2 is SYGVNS. CDR3 length equals 13 residues. Trimming took off 11 bases at V and 1 base at J, with 14 bases between the two ends. The CDR3 DNA sequence: TGTGCCTCTACCGACAGCCCGAACACTGAAGCTTTCTTT. Its protein product is CASTDSPNTEAFF.

The CDR3: CASSPGGSNTGELFF. The CDR3 region has the DNA TGTGCCAGCAGCCCAGGGGGGTCGAACACCGGGGAGCTGTTTTTT. V is TRBV7-3 and J is TRBJ2-2; D perhaps matches TRBD1 (7 bases). The CDR3 is made up of 15 amino acids. V was shortened by 5 bases and J by 0 bases, with 10 bases between the two germline ends. The V gene's germline CDR1 is SGHTA and CDR2 FQGTGA.

This chain links TRBV3-1 (or the pseudogene TRBV3-2) with TRBJ1-6, with TRBD1 matching over 8 bases. Germline V CDR1 and CDR2: LGHDT, YNNKEL (reference sequence). CDR3 length: 14 amino acids. With 7 bases clipped from V and 9 bases from J, the junction kept 8 bases outside the gene matches. The CDR3 region has the DNA TGTGCCAGCAACCGTGGACAGGGCTTTTCACCCCTCCACTTT. Its protein product is CASNRGQGFSPLHF.